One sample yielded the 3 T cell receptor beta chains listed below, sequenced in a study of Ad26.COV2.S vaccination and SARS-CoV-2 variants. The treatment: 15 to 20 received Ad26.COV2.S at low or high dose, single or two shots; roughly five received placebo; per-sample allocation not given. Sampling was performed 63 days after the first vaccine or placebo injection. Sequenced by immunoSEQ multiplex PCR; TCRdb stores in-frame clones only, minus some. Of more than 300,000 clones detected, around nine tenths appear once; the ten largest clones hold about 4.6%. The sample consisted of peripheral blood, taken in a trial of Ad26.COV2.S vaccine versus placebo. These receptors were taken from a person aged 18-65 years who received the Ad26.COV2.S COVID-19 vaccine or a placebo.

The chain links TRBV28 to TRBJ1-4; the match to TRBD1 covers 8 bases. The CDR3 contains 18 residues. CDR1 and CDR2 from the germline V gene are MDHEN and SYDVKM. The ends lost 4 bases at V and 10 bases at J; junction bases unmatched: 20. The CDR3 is CASSSIPGGEEFEGKLFF. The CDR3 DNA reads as TGTGCCAGCAGTTCTATTCCAGGGGGCGAGGAGTTCGAAGGAAAACTGTTTTTT.

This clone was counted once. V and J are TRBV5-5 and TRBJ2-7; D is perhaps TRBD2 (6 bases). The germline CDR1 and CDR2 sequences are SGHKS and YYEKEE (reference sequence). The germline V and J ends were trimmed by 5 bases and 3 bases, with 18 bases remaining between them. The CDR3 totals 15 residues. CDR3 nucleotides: TGTGCCAGCAGGTTAGCTACCGGGGAGGTCTACGAGCAGTACTTC. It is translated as CASRLATGEVYEQYF.

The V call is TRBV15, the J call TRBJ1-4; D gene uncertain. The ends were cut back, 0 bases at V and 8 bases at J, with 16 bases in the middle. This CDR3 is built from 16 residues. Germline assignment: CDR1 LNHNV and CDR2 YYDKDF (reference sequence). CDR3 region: CATSRDRESIKEKLFF. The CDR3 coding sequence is TGTGCCACCAGCAGAGATAGGGAGTCCATAAAGGAAAAACTGTTTTTT.